This entry describes one T cell receptor (beta chain). The target antigen is unknown. Survey-depth TCRbeta CDR3 sequencing reported V/J genes and productive frequencies. Generated by immunoSEQ multiplex PCR, the TCRdb table keeps only in-frame clones and is missing some. Here the sample spans around 2,800 clones, 62% being singletons. The data derive from a study of tissue T cells after allogeneic stem cell transplantation. Study-level findings and limits: TCR repertoires tracked anatomic similarity, regardless of disease or transplant status.

This research-autopsy study prospectively enrolled adult allogeneic hematopoietic cell transplant recipients with steroid-refractory graft-versus-host disease. Median post-mortem interval was over nine hours for GI, liver, skin and lymphoid tissues. The CDR3 runs to 11 residues. V shed 5 bases and J 6 bases; nucleotides not matched to a gene: 1. Germline V CDR1 and CDR2: SQVTM, ANQGSEA. This material consisted of ascending colon tissue, taken at autopsy. The receptor was derived from an older male patient with steroid-refractory graft-versus-host disease after an allogeneic stem cell transplant. These T cells may partly come from the graft donor. The rearrangement uses TRBV29-1 and TRBJ2-7; 10 bases fit TRBD1. For the CDR3, the DNA is TGCAGCGTTCGGGACAGGGGCGAGCAGTACTTC. Translation gives CSVRDRGEQYF.